This TCR beta chain was obtained from a study of control samples from healthy donors and cancer patients. In germline, CDR1 is SEHNR, CDR2 FQNEAQ (reference sequence). The CDR3 covers 12 residues. Trimming cost V 3 bases and J 7 bases, with 6 bases left between them. The data were produced by immunoSEQ multiplex PCR, yet TCRdb's version contains in-frame clones alone and is incomplete. The sample holds 150,000 to 200,000 clones, more than 85% seen once. A few counts support this clone. Input material: blood. The clonotype comes from a woman in her forties in good health. V is TRBV7-9 and J is TRBJ2-2, with D possibly TRBD2 on 5 matching bases. The CDR3 DNA is TGTGCCAGCAGCTTTGCGGGCGGGGAGCTGTTTTTT. Protein: CASSFAGGELFF.